This is a list of T cell receptor beta chains from one sample in a study of post-analysis software for immune sequencing data. TCRdb reanalysed the PCR reads using MiXCR and keeps one entry per CDR3 protein. The data contain more than 450,000 distinct CDR3 sequences, roughly two fifths of them singletons. The sample comprised blood. The receptor set was obtained from a girl aged 10 to 17 with multiple sclerosis. The CDR3 runs from the conserved cysteine through the conserved F or W. D genes are given only for firm matches. Expanded clones are given a class, and other clones once, few, many or no size at all.

j_gene,d_gene,v_gene,abundance,CDR3aa,CDR3nt
TRBJ2-7,.,TRBV4-1,few,CASSPLRGRGSYEQYF,TGCGCCAGCAGCCCCCTCAGGGGCAGGGGATCCTACGAGCAGTACTTC
TRBJ2-1,.,TRBV12-3/TRBV12-4,.,CASSLRVGDKDEQFF,TGTGCCAGCAGTCTTCGGGTCGGCGATAAGGATGAGCAGTTCTTC
TRBJ1-2,.,TRBV10-3,.,CASNAGSKSYGYTF,TGTGCCAGCAATGCCGGGTCAAAAAGCTATGGCTACACCTTC
TRBJ2-4,.,TRBV4-1,.,CASSQETALAKNIQYF,TGCGCCAGCAGCCAAGAGACGGCACTAGCCAAAAACATTCAGTACTTC
TRBJ2-1,.,TRBV5-1,few,CASSLAQRSPANEQFF,TGCGCCAGCAGCTTGGCCCAGAGGAGCCCGGCAAATGAGCAGTTCTTC
TRBJ2-3,.,TRBV12-3/TRBV12-4,.,CASSSGSEYSTDTQYF,TGTGCCAGCAGTTCGGGTAGCGAGTATAGCACAGATACGCAGTATTTT
TRBJ2-3,.,TRBV7-8,.,CASSLRRGGTDTQYF,TGTGCCAGCAGCTTGAGGAGGGGGGGCACAGATACGCAGTATTTT
TRBJ1-1,TRBD1,TRBV27,.,CASSPGKGQVNTEAFF,TGTGCCAGCAGCCCCGGGAAGGGACAGGTGAACACAGAAGCTTTCTTT
TRBJ1-1,TRBD1,TRBV6-6,.,CASSYSTPRTGTEAFF,TGTGCCAGCAGTTACTCGACCCCCCGGACAGGGACTGAAGCTTTCTTT
TRBJ1-1,TRBD1,TRBV2,.,CAGKDRVYTEAFF,TGTGCCGGAAAGGACAGGGTCTACACTGAAGCTTTCTTT
TRBJ2-3,.,TRBV15,.,CATRRKGADTQYF,TGTGCCACCCGACGAAAGGGAGCAGATACGCAGTATTTT
TRBJ1-2,.,TRBV4-2,.,CASSQVLKAGASYGYTF,TGTGCCAGCAGCCAAGTGCTCAAGGCAGGAGCGAGCTATGGCTACACCTTC
TRBJ2-7,.,TRBV3-1,.,CASSPRGERPQYF,TGTGCCAGCAGCCCCAGGGGGGAGAGACCCCAGTACTTC
TRBJ2-3,TRBD1,TRBV6-6,.,CASNRSGTGGTDTQYF,TGTGCCAGCAACAGATCCGGGACAGGGGGCACAGATACGCAGTATTTT
TRBJ2-7,.,TRBV29-1,.,CSAEGAGAEDKQYF,TGCAGCGCCGAAGGGGCAGGGGCTGAGGACAAGCAGTACTTC
TRBJ2-2,TRBD1,TRBV4-1,.,CASSQTGTVGELFF,TGCGCCAGCAGCCAGACCGGGACAGTCGGGGAGCTGTTTTTT
TRBJ1-4,.,TRBV4-1,.,CASSFGLTNEKLFF,TGCGCCAGCTCGTTCGGCCTGACTAATGAAAAACTGTTTTTT
TRBJ1-2,TRBD1,TRBV20-1,.,CSAFDRDYGYTF,TGCAGTGCTTTTGACAGGGACTATGGCTACACCTTC
TRBJ2-4,.,TRBV9,.,CASSPLGRKNIQYF,TGTGCCAGCAGCCCCCTCGGGCGCAAAAACATTCAGTACTTC
TRBJ2-3,.,TRBV10-3,few,CATLGGLYTDTQYF,TGTGCCACCTTAGGCGGTCTATACACAGATACGCAGTATTTT
TRBJ2-1,TRBD2,TRBV12-3/TRBV12-4,few,CASSFPGRGNEQFF,TGTGCCAGCAGTTTCCCCGGGAGGGGCAATGAGCAGTTCTTC
TRBJ2-3,.,TRBV29-1,few,CSVPLRVGWQDTQYF,TGCAGCGTCCCTTTGAGGGTCGGGTGGCAGGATACGCAGTATTTT
TRBJ2-3,.,TRBV12-3/TRBV12-4,.,CASTPVGMGTDTEYF,.
TRBJ2-7,.,TRBV12-3/TRBV12-4,.,CASSLTPASYDEQYF,TGTGCCAGCAGTTTAACTCCAGCAAGCTACGATGAGCAGTACTTC
TRBJ2-3,TRBD2,TRBV5-4,.,CASSLGLAGGPYTDTQYF,TGTGCCAGCAGCCTGGGACTAGCGGGAGGTCCCTACACAGATACGCAGTATTTT
TRBJ2-7,.,TRBV6-2/TRBV6-3,.,CASSQVRRGYEQYF,TGTGCCAGCAGCCAAGTGCGGAGAGGGTACGAGCAGTACTTC
TRBJ2-1,.,TRBV4-1,.,CASAPGTRGGSYNEQFF,TGCGCCAGCGCCCCGGGGACACGCGGCGGCTCCTACAATGAGCAGTTCTTC
TRBJ2-1,.,TRBV11-2,once,CASGPQRRIDYNEQFF,TGTGCCAGCGGCCCGCAACGTCGGATCGACTACAATGAGCAGTTCTTC
TRBJ1-1,.,TRBV15,.,CATSSDDLAEAFF,TGTGCCACCAGCAGTGACGATTTGGCTGAAGCTTTCTTT
TRBJ1-2,TRBD1,TRBV25-1,few,CASSETGQGAAFGYTF,TGTGCCAGCAGTGAAACGGGACAGGGGGCCGCCTTTGGCTACACCTTC
TRBJ1-2,TRBD1,TRBV7-2,.,CASSLKGAVGYTF,TGTGCCAGCAGCTTAAAGGGGGCGGTTGGCTACACCTTC
TRBJ1-2,.,TRBV6-5,.,CASTHLGVLDYGYTF,TGTGCCAGCACCCATCTGGGGGTCCTGGACTATGGCTACACCTTC
TRBJ1-1,.,TRBV12-3/TRBV12-4,.,CASKEAGFGTEAFF,TGTGCCAGCAAAGAGGCAGGGTTTGGGACTGAAGCTTTCTTT
TRBJ1-2,TRBD1,TRBV24-1,.,CATSDTRQGGLSGYTF,TGTGCCACCAGTGATACTAGACAGGGGGGACTATCTGGCTACACCTTC
TRBJ2-7,.,TRBV6-5,.,CASSYPGTEGSQYF,TGTGCCAGCAGTTACCCCGGGACTGAGGGTTCCCAGTACTTC